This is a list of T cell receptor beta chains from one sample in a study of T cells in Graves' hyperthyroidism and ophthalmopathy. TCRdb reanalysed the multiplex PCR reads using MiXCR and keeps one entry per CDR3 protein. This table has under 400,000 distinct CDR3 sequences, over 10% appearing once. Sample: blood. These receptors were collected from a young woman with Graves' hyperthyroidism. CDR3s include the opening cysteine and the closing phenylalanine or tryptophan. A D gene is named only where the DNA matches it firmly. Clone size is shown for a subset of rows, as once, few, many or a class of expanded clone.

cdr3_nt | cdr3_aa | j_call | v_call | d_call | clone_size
TGTGCCAGCAGCTTATTTGCGGGGGGGCGCAATGAGCAGTTCTTC | CASSLFAGGRNEQFF | TRBJ2-1 | TRBV11-3 | TRBD2 | many
TGTGCCAGCAGCCTCGCCTTCGGTGGAAGGGGGGAGCTGTTTTTT | CASSLAFGGRGELFF | TRBJ2-2 | TRBV6-1 | . | many
TGTGCCAGCAGTTCCCACGAGCAGTACTTC | CASSSHEQYF | TRBJ2-7 | TRBV28 | . | many
TGTGCCAGCATTCGACAGGGGGCCCTCCAAGAGACCCAGTACTTC | CASIRQGALQETQYF | TRBJ2-5 | TRBV6-2/TRBV6-3 | TRBD1 | many
TGCGCCAGCAGTAACCAGTGGTACGAGCAGTACTTC | CASSNQWYEQYF | TRBJ2-7 | TRBV10-1 | . | .
TGTGCCAGCAGCTTAATCTGGAACAATGAGCAGTTCTTC | CASSLIWNNEQFF | TRBJ2-1 | TRBV5-8 | . | many
TGCAGTGCCCAGGACAGGGGAGGGTCTTATTCACCCCTCCACTTT | CSAQDRGGSYSPLHF | TRBJ1-6 | TRBV20-1 | TRBD1 | .
TGTGCCACCAACAGGGTCAGGACAGATACGCAGTATTTT | CATNRVRTDTQYF | TRBJ2-3 | TRBV28 | . | few
TGTGCCAGCAGTGAACGAGGGGGTGAGAGGACTGAAGCTTTCTTT | CASSERGGERTEAFF | TRBJ1-1 | TRBV6-1 | . | many
TGTGCCAGCAGCCCCACAGGGTTTCCGAACAATGAGCAGTTCTTC | CASSPTGFPNNEQFF | TRBJ2-1 | TRBV5-6 | . | few
TGTGCCAGCAGCCTGCCGGGGCACTCACCCCTCCACTTT | CASSLPGHSPLHF | TRBJ1-6 | TRBV7-2 | . | many
TGTGCCACCAGTGATGTATGGGGCCCGGAGCAGTACTTC | CATSDVWGPEQYF | TRBJ2-7 | TRBV24-1 | . | .
TGTGCCAGCGCACGACGGGATGAGCAGTTCTTC | CASARRDEQFF | TRBJ2-1 | TRBV6-2/TRBV6-3 | . | many
TGTGCCAGCAGCTTAGATCCGGGAACCAACAATGAGCAGTTCTTC | CASSLDPGTNNEQFF | TRBJ2-1 | TRBV7-3 | . | many